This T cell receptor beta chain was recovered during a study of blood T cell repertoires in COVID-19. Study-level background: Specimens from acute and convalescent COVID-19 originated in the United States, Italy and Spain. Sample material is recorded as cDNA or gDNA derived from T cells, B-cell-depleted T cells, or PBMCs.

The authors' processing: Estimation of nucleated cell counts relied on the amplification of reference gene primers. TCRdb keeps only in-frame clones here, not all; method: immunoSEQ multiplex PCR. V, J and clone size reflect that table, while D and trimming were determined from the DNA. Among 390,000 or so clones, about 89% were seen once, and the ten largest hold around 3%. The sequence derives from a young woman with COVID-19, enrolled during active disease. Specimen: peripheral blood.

CDR3: CASSLSSGTSTDTQYF. CDR3 DNA: TGTGCCAGCAGCTTATCTAGCGGCACTAGCACAGATACGCAGTATTTT. The chain has TRBV7-2 and TRBJ2-3, with 7 bases aligning to TRBD2. V was pared by 2 bases and J by 0 bases, with 5 bases of the junction left unmatched. The germline CDR1 and CDR2 sequences are SGHTA and FQGNSA. This CDR3 region has 16 residues. Drawing the rest from reference TRBV7-2 and TRBJ2-3, the complete variable domain is GAGVSQSPSNKVTEKGKDVELRCDPISGHTALYWYRQSLGQGLEFLIYFQGNSAPDKSGLPSDRFSAERTGGSVSTLTIQRTQQEDSAVYLCASSLSSGTSTDTQYFGPGTRLTVL.